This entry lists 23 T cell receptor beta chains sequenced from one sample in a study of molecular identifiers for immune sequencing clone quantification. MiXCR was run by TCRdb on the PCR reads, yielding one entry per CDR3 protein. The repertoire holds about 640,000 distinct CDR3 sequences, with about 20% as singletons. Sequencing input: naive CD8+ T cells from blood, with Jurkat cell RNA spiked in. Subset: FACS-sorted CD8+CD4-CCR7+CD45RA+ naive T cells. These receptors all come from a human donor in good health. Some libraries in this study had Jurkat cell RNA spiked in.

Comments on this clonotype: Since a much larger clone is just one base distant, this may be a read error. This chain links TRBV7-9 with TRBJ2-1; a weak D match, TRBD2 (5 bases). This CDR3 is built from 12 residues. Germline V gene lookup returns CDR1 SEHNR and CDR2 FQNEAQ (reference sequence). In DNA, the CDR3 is TGTGTCAGCAGCGGAGCCCGAGATGAGCAGTTCTTC. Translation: CVSSGARDEQFF.

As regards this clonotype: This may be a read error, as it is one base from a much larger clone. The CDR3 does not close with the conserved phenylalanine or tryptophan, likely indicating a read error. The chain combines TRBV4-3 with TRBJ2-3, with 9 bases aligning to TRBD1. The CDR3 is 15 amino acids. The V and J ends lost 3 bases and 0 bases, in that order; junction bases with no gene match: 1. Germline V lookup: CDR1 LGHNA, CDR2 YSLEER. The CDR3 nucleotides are TGCGCCAGCAGCCACGACAGGGGGAGCACAGATACGCAGTATTCT. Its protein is CASSHDRGSTDTQYS.

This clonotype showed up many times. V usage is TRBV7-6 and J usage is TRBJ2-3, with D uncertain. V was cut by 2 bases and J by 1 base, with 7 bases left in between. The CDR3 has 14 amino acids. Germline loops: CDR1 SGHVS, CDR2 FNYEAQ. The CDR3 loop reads CASSLRSGTDTQYF. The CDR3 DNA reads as TGTGCCAGCAGCTTAAGATCCGGCACAGATACGCAGTATTTT. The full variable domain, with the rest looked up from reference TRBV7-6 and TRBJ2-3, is GAGVSQSPRYKVTKRGQDVALRCDPISGHVSLYWYRQALGQGPEFLTYFNYEAQQDKSGLPNDRFSAERPEGSISTLTIQRTEQRDSAMYRCASSLRSGTDTQYFGPGTRLTVL.

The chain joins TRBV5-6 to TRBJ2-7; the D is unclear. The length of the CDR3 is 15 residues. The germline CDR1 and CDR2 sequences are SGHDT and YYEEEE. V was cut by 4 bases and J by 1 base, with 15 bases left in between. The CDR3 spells CASSADSTGSYEQYF. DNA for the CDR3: TGTGCCAGCAGCGCCGACTCTACCGGGTCCTACGAGCAGTACTTC.

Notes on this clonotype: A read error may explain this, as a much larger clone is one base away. This chain's CDR3 is CSARETRSEQFF. In DNA, the CDR3 is TGCAGTGCTAGAGAAACGCGTAGTGAGCAGTTCTTC. This chain uses TRBV20-1 with TRBJ2-1; D gene ambiguous. Trimming left V 0 bases short and J 9 bases short, with 9 bases between. Germline CDR1 reads DFQATT; CDR2 reads SNEGSKA (reference sequence). The CDR3 is 12 amino acids.

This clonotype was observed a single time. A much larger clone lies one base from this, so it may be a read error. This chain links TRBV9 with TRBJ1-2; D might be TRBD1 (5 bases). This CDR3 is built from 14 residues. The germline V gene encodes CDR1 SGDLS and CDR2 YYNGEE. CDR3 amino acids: CARSEGGGSHGYTF. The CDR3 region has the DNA TGTGCCCGCAGCGAAGGTGGGGGTTCCCATGGCTACACCTTC.

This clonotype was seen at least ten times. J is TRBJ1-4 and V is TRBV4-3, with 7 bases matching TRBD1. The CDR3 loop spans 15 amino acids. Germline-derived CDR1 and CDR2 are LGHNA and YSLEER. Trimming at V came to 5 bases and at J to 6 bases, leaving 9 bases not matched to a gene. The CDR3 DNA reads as TGCGCCAGCAGCTACTCGACAGGGCGATATGAAAAACTGTTTTTT. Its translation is CASSYSTGRYEKLFF.

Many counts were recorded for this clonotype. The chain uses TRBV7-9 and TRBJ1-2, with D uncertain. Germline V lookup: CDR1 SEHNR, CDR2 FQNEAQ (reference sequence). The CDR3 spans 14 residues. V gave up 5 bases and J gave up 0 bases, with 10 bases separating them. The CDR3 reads CASSPVTANYGYTF. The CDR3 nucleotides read TGTGCCAGCAGCCCCGTTACAGCTAACTATGGCTACACCTTC.

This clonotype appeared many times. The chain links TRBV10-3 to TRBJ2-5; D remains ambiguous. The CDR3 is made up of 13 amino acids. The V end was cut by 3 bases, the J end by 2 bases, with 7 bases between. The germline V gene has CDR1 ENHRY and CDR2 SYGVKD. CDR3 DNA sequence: TGTGCCATCAGTGAAATGGGGCAAGAGACCCAGTACTTC. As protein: CAISEMGQETQYF.

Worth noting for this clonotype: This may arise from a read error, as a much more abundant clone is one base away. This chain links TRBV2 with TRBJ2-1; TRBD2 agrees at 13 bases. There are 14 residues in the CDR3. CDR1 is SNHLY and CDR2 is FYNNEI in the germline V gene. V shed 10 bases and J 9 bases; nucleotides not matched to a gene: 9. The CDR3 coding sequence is TGTGCCACCCGACTAGCGGGGGGTAGGGGTGAGCAGTTCTTC. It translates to CATRLAGGRGEQFF.

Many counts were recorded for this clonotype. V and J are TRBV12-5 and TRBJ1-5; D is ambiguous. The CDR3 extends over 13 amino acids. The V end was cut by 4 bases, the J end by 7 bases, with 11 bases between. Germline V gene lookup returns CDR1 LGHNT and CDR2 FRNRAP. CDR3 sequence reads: CASGYSLDQPQHF. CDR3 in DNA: TGTGCTAGTGGTTACAGCCTGGACCAGCCCCAGCATTTT.

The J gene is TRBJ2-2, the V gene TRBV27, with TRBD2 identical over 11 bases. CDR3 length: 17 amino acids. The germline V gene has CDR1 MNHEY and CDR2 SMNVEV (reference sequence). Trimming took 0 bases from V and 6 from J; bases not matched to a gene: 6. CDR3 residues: CASSLSLLAGEAGELFF. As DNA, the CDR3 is TGTGCCAGCAGTTTATCGTTACTAGCGGGAGAGGCCGGGGAGCTGTTTTTT.

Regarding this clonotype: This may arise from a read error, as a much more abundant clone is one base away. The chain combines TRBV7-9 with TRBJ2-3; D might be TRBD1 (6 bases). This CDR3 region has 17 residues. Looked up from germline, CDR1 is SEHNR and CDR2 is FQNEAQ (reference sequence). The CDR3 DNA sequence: TGTGCCAGCAGCAAAACGATGGGGCCCAGGGGCACAGGTACGCAGTATTTT. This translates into CASSKTMGPRGTGTQYF. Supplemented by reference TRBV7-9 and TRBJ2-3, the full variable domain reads DTGVSQNPRHKITKRGQNVTFRCDPISEHNRLYWYRQTLGQGPEFLTYFQNEAQLEKSRLLSDRFSAERPKGSFSTLEIQRTEQGDSAMYLCASSKTMGPRGTGTQYFGPGTRLTVL.

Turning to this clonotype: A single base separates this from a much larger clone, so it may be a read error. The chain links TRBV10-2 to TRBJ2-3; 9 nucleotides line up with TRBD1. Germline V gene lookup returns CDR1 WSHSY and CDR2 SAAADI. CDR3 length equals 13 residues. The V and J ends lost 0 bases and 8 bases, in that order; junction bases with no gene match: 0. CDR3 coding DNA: TGCGCCAGCAGTGAGTCGACAGGGGGTACGCAGTATTTT. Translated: CASSESTGGTQYF.

Written as DNA, the CDR3 is TGTGCCAGCAGCCAAAGGGACCTTTATGACAACGAGCAGTACTTC. It encodes CASSQRDLYDNEQYF. The rearrangement links TRBV7-2 to TRBJ2-7; D is possibly TRBD1 or TRBD2 (5 bases each). Germline V gene lookup returns CDR1 SGHTA and CDR2 FQGNSA. CDR3 size: 15 residues. Trimming took off 5 bases at V and 5 bases at J, with 19 bases between the two ends.

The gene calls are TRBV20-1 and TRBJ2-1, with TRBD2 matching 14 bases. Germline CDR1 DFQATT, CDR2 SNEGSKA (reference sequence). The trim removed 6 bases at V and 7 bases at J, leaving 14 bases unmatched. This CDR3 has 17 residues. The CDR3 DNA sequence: TGCAGTGCCGATTGGGGCGGGGGACTAGCGGGAGATAATGAGCAGTTCTTC. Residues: CSADWGGGLAGDNEQFF.

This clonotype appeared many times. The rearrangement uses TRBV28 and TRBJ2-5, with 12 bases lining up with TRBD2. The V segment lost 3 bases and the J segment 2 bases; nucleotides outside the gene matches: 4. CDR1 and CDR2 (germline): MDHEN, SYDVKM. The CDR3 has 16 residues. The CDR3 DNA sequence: TGTGCCAGCAGTTTCACAGGACTAGCGGGGCAAGAGACCCAGTACTTC. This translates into CASSFTGLAGQETQYF.

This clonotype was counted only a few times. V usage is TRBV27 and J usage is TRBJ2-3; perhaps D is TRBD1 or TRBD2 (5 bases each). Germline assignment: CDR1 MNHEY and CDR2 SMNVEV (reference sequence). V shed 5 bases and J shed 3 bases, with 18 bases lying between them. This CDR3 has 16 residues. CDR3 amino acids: CASSGLMGVETDTQYF. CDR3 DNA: TGTGCCAGCAGTGGCTTAATGGGGGTAGAAACAGATACGCAGTATTTT.

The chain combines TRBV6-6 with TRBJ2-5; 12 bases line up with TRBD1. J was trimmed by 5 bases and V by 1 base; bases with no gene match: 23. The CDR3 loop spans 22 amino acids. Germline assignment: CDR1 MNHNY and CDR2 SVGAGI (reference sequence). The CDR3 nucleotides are TGTGCCAGCAGTTACTGGGGGACAGGGGGCATAGCGGGAGGCCTAGGGGACGAGACCCAGTACTTC. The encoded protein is CASSYWGTGGIAGGLGDETQYF.

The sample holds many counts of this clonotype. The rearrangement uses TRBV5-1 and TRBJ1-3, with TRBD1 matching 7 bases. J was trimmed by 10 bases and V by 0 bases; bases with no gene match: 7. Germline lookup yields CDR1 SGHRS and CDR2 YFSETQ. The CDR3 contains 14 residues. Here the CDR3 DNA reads TGCGCCAGCAGCTTGGGGGACAGCGATCAAACCATATATTTT. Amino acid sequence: CASSLGDSDQTIYF.

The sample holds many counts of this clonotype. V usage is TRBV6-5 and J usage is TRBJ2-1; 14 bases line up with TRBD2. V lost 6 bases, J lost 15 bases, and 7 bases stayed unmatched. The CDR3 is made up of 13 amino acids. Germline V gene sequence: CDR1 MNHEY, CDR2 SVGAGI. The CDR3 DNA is TGTGCCAGCAGCCCGGGGACTAGCGGGAGAAGGTTCTTC. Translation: CASSPGTSGRRFF.

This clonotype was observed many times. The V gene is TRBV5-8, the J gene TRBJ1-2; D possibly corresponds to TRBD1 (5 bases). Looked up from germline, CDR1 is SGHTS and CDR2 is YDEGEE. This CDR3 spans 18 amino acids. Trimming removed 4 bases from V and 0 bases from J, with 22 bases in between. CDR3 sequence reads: CASSNHPRQSYSNYGYTF. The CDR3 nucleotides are TGTGCCAGCAGCAACCACCCACGACAGAGCTACTCTAACTATGGCTACACCTTC. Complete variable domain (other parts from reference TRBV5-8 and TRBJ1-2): EAGVTQSPTHLIKTRGQQATLRCSPISGHTSVYWYQQALGLGLQFLLWYDEGEERNRGNFPPRFSGRQFPNYSSELNVNALELEDSALYLCASSNHPRQSYSNYGYTFGSGTRLTVV.

The CDR3 coding sequence is TGTGCCTGGAGTGTAGGAGGGGGCTGCGAGCAGTACTTC. Its translation is CAWSVGGGCEQYF. This sequence joins TRBV30 and TRBJ2-7, with D maybe TRBD1 (7 bases). Between the trimmed V and J ends, which lost 0 bases and 6 bases, there was a span of 12 bases. The length of the CDR3 is 13 residues. Germline CDR1 is GTSNPN and CDR2 is SVGIG (reference sequence).